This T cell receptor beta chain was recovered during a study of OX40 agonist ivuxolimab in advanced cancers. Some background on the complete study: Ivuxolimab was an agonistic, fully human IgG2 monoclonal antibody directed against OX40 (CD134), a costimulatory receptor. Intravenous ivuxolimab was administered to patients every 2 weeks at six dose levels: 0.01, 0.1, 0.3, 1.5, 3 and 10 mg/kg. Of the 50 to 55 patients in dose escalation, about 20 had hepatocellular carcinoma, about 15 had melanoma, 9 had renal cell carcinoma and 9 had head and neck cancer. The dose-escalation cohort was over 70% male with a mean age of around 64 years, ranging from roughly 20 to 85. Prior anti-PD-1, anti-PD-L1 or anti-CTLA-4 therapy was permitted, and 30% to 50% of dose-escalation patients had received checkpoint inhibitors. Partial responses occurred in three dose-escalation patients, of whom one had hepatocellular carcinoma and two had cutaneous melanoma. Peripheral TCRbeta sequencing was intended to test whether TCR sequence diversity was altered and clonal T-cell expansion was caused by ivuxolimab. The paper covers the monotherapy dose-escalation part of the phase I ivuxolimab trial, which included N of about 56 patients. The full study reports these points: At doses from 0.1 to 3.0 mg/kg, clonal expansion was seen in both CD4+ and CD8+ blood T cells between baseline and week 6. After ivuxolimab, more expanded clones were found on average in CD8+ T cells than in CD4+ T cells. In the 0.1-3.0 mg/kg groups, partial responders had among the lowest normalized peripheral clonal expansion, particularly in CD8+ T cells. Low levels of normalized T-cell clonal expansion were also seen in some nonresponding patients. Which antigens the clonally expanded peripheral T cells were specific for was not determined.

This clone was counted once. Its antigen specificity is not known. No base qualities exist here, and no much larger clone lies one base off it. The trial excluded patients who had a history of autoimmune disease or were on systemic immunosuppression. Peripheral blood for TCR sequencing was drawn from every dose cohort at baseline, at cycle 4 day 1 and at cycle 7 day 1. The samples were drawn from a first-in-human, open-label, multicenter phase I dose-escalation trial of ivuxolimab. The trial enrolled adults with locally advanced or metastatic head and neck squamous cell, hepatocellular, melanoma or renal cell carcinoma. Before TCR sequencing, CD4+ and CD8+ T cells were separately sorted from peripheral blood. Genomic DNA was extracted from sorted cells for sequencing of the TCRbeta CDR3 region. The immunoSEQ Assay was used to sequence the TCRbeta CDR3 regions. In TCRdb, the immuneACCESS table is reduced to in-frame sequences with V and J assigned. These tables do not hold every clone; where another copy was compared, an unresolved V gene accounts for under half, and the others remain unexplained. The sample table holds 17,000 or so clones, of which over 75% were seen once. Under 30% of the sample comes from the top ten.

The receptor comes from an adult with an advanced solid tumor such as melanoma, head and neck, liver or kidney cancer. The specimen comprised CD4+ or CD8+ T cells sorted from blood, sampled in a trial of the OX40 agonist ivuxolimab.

The CDR3 corresponds to CASSPVTGAASTDTQYF. The base sequence is TGTGCCAGCAGTCCCGTGACAGGGGCCGCGAGCACAGATACGCAGTATTTT. This chain joins TRBV27 to TRBJ2-3; 8 nucleotides in the junction match TRBD1. Trimmed from V: 5 bases; trimmed from J: 0 bases; junction bases lacking a gene match: 10. The germline V gene (reference sequence) gives CDR1 as MNHEY and CDR2 as SMNVEV. The CDR3 sequence holds 17 residues, the cysteine and phenylalanine included. Kept here is only the CDR3 DNA, which spans 51 bases and is read in frame from base 1.